This T cell receptor beta chain originates from a study of blood T cell repertoires in COVID-19. About the study: Acute and convalescent COVID-19 samples came from the United States, Italy and Spain. The cDNA or gDNA used as material had been derived from T cells, B-cell-depleted T cells, or PBMCs.

The V gene's germline CDR1 is SGHRS and CDR2 YFSETQ. The CDR3 is 17 amino acids. V lost 0 bases to trimming and J lost 5 bases, with 17 bases between them. In the original workflow: Estimation of nucleated cell counts was performed using reference gene primer amplification. The repertoire was sequenced with immunoSEQ multiplex PCR; TCRdb's copy has only in-frame clones and lacks some. Clone size and V and J calls were adopted from that table, with D and trimming inferred from the DNA. The sample has about 96,000 clones, about 78% seen once. This chain links TRBV5-1 with TRBJ2-2; D possibly corresponds to TRBD2 (6 bases). This TCR came from a man between 45 and 60 years old who had recovered from COVID-19. The sample was peripheral blood. The CDR3 nucleotides are TGCGCCAGCAGCTTGGAAGGAGGGATAGTGGGAACCGGGGAGCTGTTTTTT. Amino acid sequence: CASSLEGGIVGTGELFF.